A selection of T cell receptor beta chains follows, all from one sample in a study of a mutant IDH1 vaccine in newly diagnosed glioma. Sequenced by immunoSEQ multiplex PCR; TCRdb stores in-frame clones only, minus some. The sample has under 70,000 clones, about 86% seen once. Their antigens are not known. The sample consisted of PBMCs, taken from a glioma patient whose treatment included an IDH1 peptide vaccine. These receptor sequences come from a woman between 50 and 59 years old with glioma. Both conserved end residues are part of each CDR3. D genes are given only for firm matches. Expanded clones are given a class, and other clones once, few, many or no size at all.

>once|TRBJ2-5|.|TRBV5-1
TGCGCCAGCAGCTCCCGATGGACAGCACAGTACCAAGAGACCCAGTACTTC
CASSSRWTAQYQETQYF
>.|TRBJ2-1|TRBD2|TRBV10-3
TGTGCCATCAGGGACGGGACTATTGATGAGCAGTTCTTC
CAIRDGTIDEQFF
>.|TRBJ2-3|.|TRBV4-3
TGCGCCAGCAGCCAACAGGGTGGGGATACGCAGTATTTT
CASSQQGGDTQYF
>.|TRBJ1-5|.|TRBV4-1
TGCGCCAGCGGTCATAGTAGCAATCAGCCCCAGCATTTT
CASGHSSNQPQHF
>.|TRBJ1-4|TRBD1|TRBV4-3
TGCGCCAGCAGCCAAGATCGGACAGGGATCGAAAAACTGTTTTTT
CASSQDRTGIEKLFF
>.|TRBJ1-2|.|TRBV27
TGTGCCAGCAGTGCATGGGACGGCAACTATGGCTACACCTTC
CASSAWDGNYGYTF
>.|TRBJ1-4|.|TRBV7-9
TGTGCCAGCAGCTTGGGCACTGAAACATTGAAGGCCAATGAAAAACTGTTTTTT
CASSLGTETLKANEKLFF
>.|TRBJ2-7|.|TRBV19
TGTGCCAGTAGTACCGGCGGTTCCGCCAGAGGGCAGTACTTC
CASSTGGSARGQYF
>.|TRBJ1-4|.|TRBV4-3
TGCGCCAGCAGCCAAGAGCCAGTTATAAAGGGACTCGCTAATGAAAAACTGTTTTTT
CASSQEPVIKGLANEKLFF
>.|TRBJ2-7|TRBD1|TRBV14
TGTGCCAGCAGCTCACAGGGGTTCGAGCAGTACTTC
CASSSQGFEQYF
>.|TRBJ1-5|.|TRBV27
TGTGCCAGCAGTCTCGGGGGGGGCAGCAATCAGCCCCAGCATTTT
CASSLGGGSNQPQHF
>.|TRBJ1-1|.|TRBV5-1
TGCGCCAGCAGCAACGGGGGGGGCACTGAAGCTTTCTTT
CASSNGGGTEAFF
>.|TRBJ2-7|TRBD2|TRBV7-2
TGTGCCAGCACCCAGACTAGCGGTAATCCCTACGAGCAGTACTTC
CASTQTSGNPYEQYF
>few|TRBJ1-1|.|TRBV6-5
TGTGCCAGCATTCCCCCTGGGGGGACTGAAGCTTTCTTT
CASIPPGGTEAFF
>once|TRBJ1-1|.|TRBV5-6
TGTGCCAGCAGCCCATACGGTGCTGAAGCTTTCTTT
CASSPYGAEAFF
>.|TRBJ1-3|.|TRBV5-6
TGTGCCAGCAGCTCGGACAGATACGGAAACACCATATATTTT
CASSSDRYGNTIYF
>.|TRBJ1-5|.|TRBV7-9
TGTGCCAGCAGTCAGGAGAAGGGCAATCAGCCCCAGCATTTT
CASSQEKGNQPQHF
>.|TRBJ1-6|.|TRBV11-2
TGTGCCAGCAGCTTAGGACTCCCAAATTCACCCCTCCACTTT
CASSLGLPNSPLHF
>once|TRBJ1-4|.|TRBV2
TGTGCCAGCACCCTCGGTAGGGGGGGCGGTGAAAAACTGTTTTTT
CASTLGRGGGEKLFF
>.|TRBJ1-6|TRBD1|TRBV6-1
TGTGCCACCGCCACCGGGACAGGGCCCTCACCCCTCCACTTT
CATATGTGPSPLHF
>few|TRBJ2-6|.|TRBV5-1
TGCGCCAGCAGGGATTCCGGGGCCAACGTCCTGACTTTC
CASRDSGANVLTF
>.|TRBJ1-2|.|TRBV28
TGTGCCGCACAGGCCGGGGGTATATATGGCTACACCTTC
CAAQAGGIYGYTF
>.|TRBJ2-1|.|TRBV5-1
TGCGCCAGCAGCTACACTAGCCTCAATGAGCAGTTCTTC
CASSYTSLNEQFF
>.|TRBJ1-6|.|TRBV5-1
TGCGCCAGCAGTCAATCTTCCTCGGGGGCTAATTCACCCCTCCACTTT
CASSQSSSGANSPLHF
>once|TRBJ1-3|.|TRBV10-3
TGTGCCATCATGAAGAACTCTGGAAACACCATATATTTT
CAIMKNSGNTIYF